This note documents a single T cell receptor (beta chain) sequence. This sample was taken from a study of blood T cell repertoires in COVID-19. CDR3 length: 13 amino acids. Trimming left V 8 bases short and J 0 bases short, with 11 bases between. Germline CDR1 reads SEHNR; CDR2 reads FQNEAQ (reference sequence). The method was immunoSEQ multiplex PCR; TCRdb's version includes in-frame clones alone and lacks a portion of them. Of roughly 68,000 clones listed, around 80% are singletons. The specimen sequenced was peripheral blood. V usage is TRBV7-9 and J usage is TRBJ2-7, with D maybe TRBD2 (7 bases). This TCR was sampled from a woman between 45 and 65 years old with acute or convalescent COVID-19. CDR3 nucleotide sequence: TGTGCCAGCGGGGGGGCCATCTCCTACGAGCAGTACTTC. Translating gives CASGGAISYEQYF.